The present T cell receptor beta chain was sequenced within a study of blood T cell repertoires in COVID-19. Original analysis: By means of reference gene primer amplification, nucleated cell counts were estimated. The assay was immunoSEQ multiplex PCR, and TCRdb's table has in-frame clones only and misses some. That table is the source of V, J and clone size, and D and trimming were worked out from the DNA. The sample yields just over 75,000 clones, 80% seen once. This clone occurred a few times. V lost 5 bases to trimming and J lost 8 bases; unmatched junction nucleotides: 3. CDR1 LNHNV and CDR2 YYDKDF come from the germline V gene (reference sequence). The CDR3 spans 12 residues.

The chain has TRBV15 and TRBJ1-2; 9 bases fit TRBD1. The sequence was collected from a man between 60 and 70 years old with active or convalescent COVID-19. The sample taken for sequencing was peripheral blood. In nucleotides, the CDR3 is TGTGCCACCAGCGGACAGGGGATAGGCTACACCTTC. Residues: CATSGQGIGYTF.